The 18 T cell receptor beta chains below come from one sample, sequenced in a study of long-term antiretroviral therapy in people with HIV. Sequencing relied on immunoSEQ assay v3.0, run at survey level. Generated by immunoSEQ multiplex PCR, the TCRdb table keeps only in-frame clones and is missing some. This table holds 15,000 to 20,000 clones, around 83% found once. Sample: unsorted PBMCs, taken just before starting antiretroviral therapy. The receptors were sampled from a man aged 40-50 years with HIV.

CDR3 in amino acids: CASRQALGAQHF. CDR3 nucleotide sequence: TGTGCCAGTAGACAGGCTCTGGGGGCCCAGCATTTT. This chain links TRBV19 with TRBJ1-5; a weak D match, TRBD1 (5 bases). The CDR3 sequence is 12 residues long. CDR1 is LNHDA, CDR2 SQIVND, per germline (reference sequence). Trimming removed 6 bases at V and 11 bases at J, with 14 bases between.

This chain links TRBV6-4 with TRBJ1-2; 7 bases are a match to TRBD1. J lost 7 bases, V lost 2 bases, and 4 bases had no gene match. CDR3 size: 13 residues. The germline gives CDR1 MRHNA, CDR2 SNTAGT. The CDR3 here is CASSDIGGFGYTF. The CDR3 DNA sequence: TGTGCCAGCAGTGACATAGGGGGCTTTGGCTACACCTTC.

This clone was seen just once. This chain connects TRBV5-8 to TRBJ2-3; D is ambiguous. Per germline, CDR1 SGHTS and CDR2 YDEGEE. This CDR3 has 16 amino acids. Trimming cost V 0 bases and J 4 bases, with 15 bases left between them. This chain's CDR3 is CASSLGFGSLADTQYF. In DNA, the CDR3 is TGTGCCAGCAGCTTGGGTTTTGGGTCCTTGGCAGATACGCAGTATTTT.

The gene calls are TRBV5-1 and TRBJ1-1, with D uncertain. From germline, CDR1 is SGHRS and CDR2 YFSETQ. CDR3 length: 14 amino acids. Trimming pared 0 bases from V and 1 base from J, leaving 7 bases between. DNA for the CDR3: TGCGCCAGCAGCTTGGTGTTAGGGAACACTGAAGCTTTCTTT. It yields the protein CASSLVLGNTEAFF.

The CDR3 sequence is CASSRTGDSNQPQHF. The CDR3 nucleotides are TGTGCCAGCAGCCGGACAGGCGATAGCAATCAGCCCCAGCATTTT. The chain combines TRBV11-2 with TRBJ1-5; 7 bases are a match to TRBD1. The ends lost 5 bases at V and 0 bases at J; junction bases unmatched: 4. This CDR3 is 15 amino acids long. CDR1 and CDR2 from the germline V gene are SGHAT and FQNNGV.

The CDR3 region has the DNA TGTGCCAGCAGCTCCGGGGCTAGCGGGGGGTACAATGAGCAGTTCTTC. It encodes CASSSGASGGYNEQFF. The chain has TRBV7-8 and TRBJ2-1, with 11 bases aligning to TRBD2. The germline V gene has CDR1 SGHVS and CDR2 FQNEAQ. V lost 4 bases, J lost 4 bases, and 6 bases stayed unmatched. The CDR3 runs 16 residues.

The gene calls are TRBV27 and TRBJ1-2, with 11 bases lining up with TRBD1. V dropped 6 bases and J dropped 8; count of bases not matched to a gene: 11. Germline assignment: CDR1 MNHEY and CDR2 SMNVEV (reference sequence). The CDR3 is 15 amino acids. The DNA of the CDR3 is TGTGCCAGCAGCGTCGGGACAGGGGGGTTGTGGGGCTACACCTTC. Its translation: CASSVGTGGLWGYTF.

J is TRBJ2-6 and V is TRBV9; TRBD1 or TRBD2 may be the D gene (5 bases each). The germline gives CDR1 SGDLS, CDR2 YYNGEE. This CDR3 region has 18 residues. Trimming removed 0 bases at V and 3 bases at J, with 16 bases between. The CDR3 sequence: CASSVAPKRGDGANVLTF. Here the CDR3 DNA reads TGTGCCAGCAGCGTAGCACCTAAGAGAGGGGATGGGGCCAACGTCCTGACTTTC.

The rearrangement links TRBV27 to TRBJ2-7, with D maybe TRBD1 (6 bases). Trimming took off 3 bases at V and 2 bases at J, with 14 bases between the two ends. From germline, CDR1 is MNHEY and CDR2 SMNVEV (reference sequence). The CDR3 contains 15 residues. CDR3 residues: CASSFAARTAYEQYF. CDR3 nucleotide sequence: TGTGCCAGCAGTTTCGCCGCGAGGACAGCCTACGAGCAGTACTTC.

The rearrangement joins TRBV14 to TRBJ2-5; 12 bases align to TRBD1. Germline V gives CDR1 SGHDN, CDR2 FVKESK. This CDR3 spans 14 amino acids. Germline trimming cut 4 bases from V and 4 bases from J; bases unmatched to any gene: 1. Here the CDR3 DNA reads TGTGCCAGCAGCCCGGGACAGGGGGCAGAGACCCAGTACTTC. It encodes CASSPGQGAETQYF.

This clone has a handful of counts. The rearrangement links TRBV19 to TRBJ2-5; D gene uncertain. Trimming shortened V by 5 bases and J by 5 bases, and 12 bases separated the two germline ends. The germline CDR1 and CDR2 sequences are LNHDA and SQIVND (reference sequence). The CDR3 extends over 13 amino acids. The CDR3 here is CASSPWGRETQYF. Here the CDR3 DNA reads TGTGCCAGTAGTCCATGGGGTCGGGAGACCCAGTACTTC.

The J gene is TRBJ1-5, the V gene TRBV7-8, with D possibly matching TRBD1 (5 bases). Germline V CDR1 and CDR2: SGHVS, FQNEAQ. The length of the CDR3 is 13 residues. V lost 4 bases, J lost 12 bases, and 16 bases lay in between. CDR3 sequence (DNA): TGTGCCAGCAGCTCCTGGGGGGTGAAGGTCCAGCATTTT. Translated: CASSSWGVKVQHF.

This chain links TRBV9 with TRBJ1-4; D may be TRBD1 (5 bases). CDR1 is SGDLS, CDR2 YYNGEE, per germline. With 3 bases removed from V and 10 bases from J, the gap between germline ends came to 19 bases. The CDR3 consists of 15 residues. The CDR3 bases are TGTGCCAGCAGCGGCGGGGGAGCGCCGCAGGCAAAACTGTTTTTT. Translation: CASSGGGAPQAKLFF.

The CDR3 DNA sequence: TGTGCCAGCAGTGAGCGTGTAGAAGGGGCGCCAGGTAATGGCTACACCTTC. This translates into CASSERVEGAPGNGYTF. The chain recombines TRBV2 with TRBJ1-2; D perhaps matches TRBD1 (5 bases). The CDR3 consists of 17 residues. Germline V gene data show CDR1 as SNHLY and CDR2 as FYNNEI. The V gene lost 3 bases and the J gene lost 6 bases, with 23 bases spanning the gap.

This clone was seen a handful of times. The chain's CDR3 is CASSLISGELFF. The CDR3, as DNA: TGTGCCAGCAGTTTAATCAGCGGGGAGCTGTTTTTT. The chain is built from TRBV27 and TRBJ2-2; no clear D. CDR1 and CDR2 (germline): MNHEY, SMNVEV (reference sequence). Deletions cut 2 bases from V and 7 bases from J, with 5 bases between. The CDR3 contains 12 residues.

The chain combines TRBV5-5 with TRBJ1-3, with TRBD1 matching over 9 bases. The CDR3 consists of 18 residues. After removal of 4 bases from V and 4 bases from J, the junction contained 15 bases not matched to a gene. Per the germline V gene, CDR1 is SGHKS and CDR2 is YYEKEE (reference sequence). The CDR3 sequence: CASSADIGQGTRGNTIYF. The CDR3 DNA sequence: TGTGCCAGCAGCGCGGATATAGGACAGGGGACAAGAGGAAACACCATATATTTT.

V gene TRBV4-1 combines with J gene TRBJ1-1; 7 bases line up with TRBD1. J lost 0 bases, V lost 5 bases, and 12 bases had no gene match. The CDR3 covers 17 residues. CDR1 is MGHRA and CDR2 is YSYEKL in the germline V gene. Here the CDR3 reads CASSYYPGQTVNTEAFF. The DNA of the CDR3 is TGCGCCAGCAGCTACTACCCGGGACAGACCGTGAACACTGAAGCTTTCTTT.

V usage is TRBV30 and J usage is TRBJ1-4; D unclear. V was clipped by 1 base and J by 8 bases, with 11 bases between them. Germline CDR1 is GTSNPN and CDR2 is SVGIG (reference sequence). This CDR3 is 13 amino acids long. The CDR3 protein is CAWSEAGWEKLFF. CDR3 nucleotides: TGTGCCTGGAGTGAGGCAGGATGGGAAAAACTGTTTTTT. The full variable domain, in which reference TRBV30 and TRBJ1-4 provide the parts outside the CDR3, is SQTIHQWPATLVQPVGSPLSLECTVEGTSNPNLYWYRQAAGRGLQLLFYSVGIGQISSEVPQNLSASRPQDRQFILSSKKLLLSDSGFYLCAWSEAGWEKLFFGSGTQLSVL.